Each of the 8 T cell receptor beta chains below was sequenced from the same sample in a study of identical twins' blood T cells. TCRdb re-derived calls from the 5' RACE reads in MiXCR, one entry per CDR3 protein. In the table there are a few hundred thousand distinct CDR3 sequences, 25% to 35% of which are singletons. The sample comprised PBMCs. Source of these receptors: a woman aged 18-50 years in good health.

This clonotype was observed a handful of times. V gene TRBV7-2 combines with J gene TRBJ2-3; the match to TRBD2 covers 10 bases. The CDR3 has 15 residues. Germline V lookup: CDR1 SGHTA, CDR2 FQGNSA. After removal of 3 bases from V and 2 bases from J, the junction contained 2 bases not matched to a gene. CDR3 coding DNA: TGTGCCAGCAGCTTGGGGACTAGCGACACAGATACGCAGTATTTT. It yields the protein CASSLGTSDTDTQYF.

Concerning this clonotype itself: Being one base from a much bigger clone, this may be a read error. V usage is TRBV4-3 and J usage is TRBJ1-5, with a tentative D call TRBD1 (6 bases). This CDR3 region has 16 residues. Germline assignment: CDR1 LGHNA and CDR2 YSLEER. CDR3 amino acids: CTSSQDLGGSDQPQHF. CDR3 DNA sequence: TGCACCAGCAGCCAAGATCTTGGGGGCAGCGATCAGCCCCAGCATTTT.

There are many counts of this clonotype. The CDR3 nucleotides are TGCAGCGCTCGCGGAGTCTTGAACACTGAAGCTTTCTTT. Amino acids: CSARGVLNTEAFF. The gene calls are TRBV20-1 and TRBJ1-1; D unclear. Germline CDR1 reads DFQATT; CDR2 reads SNEGSKA (reference sequence). This CDR3 is built from 13 residues.

A note on this clonotype: An end of the junction does not agree with germline; a read error may underlie this. As DNA, the CDR3 is TGTGCAAGCAGCGCTGCGGACTTGAGCTATGGCTACACCTTC. Amino acid sequence: CASSAADLSYGYTF. V and J are TRBV3-1 and TRBJ1-2; D not resolved. The germline CDR1 and CDR2 sequences are LGHDT and YNNKEL (reference sequence). This CDR3 has 14 amino acids.

This clonotype was detected a few times. The CDR3 is CASSPSTGTKNIQYF. The CDR3 DNA reads TGTGCCAGCAGTCCCTCGACAGGGACCAAAAACATTCAGTACTTC. The gene calls are TRBV12-3 or TRBV12-4 and TRBJ2-4; 7 bases agree with TRBD1. There are 15 residues in the CDR3. J gave up 2 bases and V 5 bases, and 6 bases lay outside the gene matches.

Details on this clonotype: A much larger clone differs by one base, so this may be a read error. V gene TRBV9 combines with J gene TRBJ1-1; no clear D. Looked up from germline, CDR1 is SGDLS and CDR2 is YYNGEE. The CDR3 covers 13 residues. CDR3 in amino acids: CASTRDMNTEALF. The CDR3 DNA reads as TGTGCCAGCACTAGAGACATGAACACTGAAGCTTTATTT.

The table lists this clonotype with many counts. The rearrangement links TRBV6-2 or TRBV6-3 to TRBJ1-2, with D hard to call. From germline, CDR1 is MNHEY and CDR2 SVGEGT. This CDR3 contains 13 residues. The V gene lost 2 bases and the J gene lost 3 bases, with 7 bases spanning the gap. CDR3 amino acids: CASSYLDDYGYTF. The CDR3 DNA sequence: TGTGCCAGCAGTTACCTGGATGACTATGGCTACACCTTC.

V is TRBV4-1 and J is TRBJ1-1; D unclear. V was shortened by 0 bases and J by 0 bases, with 14 bases between the two germline ends. Germline lookup yields CDR1 MGHRA and CDR2 YSYEKL. This CDR3 is 17 amino acids long. CDR3 in DNA: TGCGCCAGCAGCCAAGATTATCACGAGAGCCTGAACACTGAAGCTTTCTTT. Its translation is CASSQDYHESLNTEAFF.